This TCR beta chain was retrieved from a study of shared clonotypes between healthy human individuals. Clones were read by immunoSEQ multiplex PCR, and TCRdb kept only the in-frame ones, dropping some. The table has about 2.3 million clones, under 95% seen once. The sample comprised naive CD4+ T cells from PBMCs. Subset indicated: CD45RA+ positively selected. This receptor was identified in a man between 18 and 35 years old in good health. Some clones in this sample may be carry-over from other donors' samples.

Here the CDR3 DNA reads TGCGCCAGCAGCCTTTCCGGGACTAGCGGGATGTTCGAGCAGTACTTC. Translation gives CASSLSGTSGMFEQYF. This sequence joins TRBV5-1 and TRBJ2-7, with TRBD2 identical over 13 bases. V lost 4 bases and J lost 6; bases outside the gene matches: 10. In germline, CDR1 is SGHRS, CDR2 YFSETQ. The CDR3 totals 16 residues.